This TCR beta chain was captured by sequencing in a study of blood T cells in healthy people across ages. In germline, CDR1 is MNHEY, CDR2 SVGEGT. Trimming pared 4 bases from V and 0 bases from J, leaving 4 bases between. The CDR3 has 12 residues. Primers used in a second PCR of about 7 to 12 cycles were a sample-barcoded 5' primer and a J-beta primer mix. TCRdb re-derived calls from the 5' RACE reads in MiXCR, one entry per CDR3 protein. The profile shows 1.5 million to 1.8 million distinct CDR3 sequences, 40% to 45% of them singletons. This clonotype was counted between two and nine times. The sequenced sample consisted of blood. This rearrangement joins TRBV6-2 or TRBV6-3 to TRBJ2-7, with D uncertain. This clonotype originated in a young woman in good health. The CDR3 protein is CASSWTSYEQYF. The DNA for the CDR3 is TGTGCCAGCAGTTGGACCTCCTACGAGCAGTACTTC.